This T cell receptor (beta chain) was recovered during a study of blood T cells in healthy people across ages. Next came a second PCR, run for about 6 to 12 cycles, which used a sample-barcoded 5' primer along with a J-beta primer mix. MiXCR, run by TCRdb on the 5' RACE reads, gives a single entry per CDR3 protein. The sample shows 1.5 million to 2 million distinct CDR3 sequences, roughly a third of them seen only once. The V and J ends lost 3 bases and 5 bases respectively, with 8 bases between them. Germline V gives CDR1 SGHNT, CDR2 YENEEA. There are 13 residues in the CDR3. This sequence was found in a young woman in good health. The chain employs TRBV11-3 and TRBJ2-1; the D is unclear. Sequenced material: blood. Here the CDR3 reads CASSFESDNEQFF. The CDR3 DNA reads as TGTGCCAGCAGCTTTGAGAGCGACAATGAGCAGTTCTTC.